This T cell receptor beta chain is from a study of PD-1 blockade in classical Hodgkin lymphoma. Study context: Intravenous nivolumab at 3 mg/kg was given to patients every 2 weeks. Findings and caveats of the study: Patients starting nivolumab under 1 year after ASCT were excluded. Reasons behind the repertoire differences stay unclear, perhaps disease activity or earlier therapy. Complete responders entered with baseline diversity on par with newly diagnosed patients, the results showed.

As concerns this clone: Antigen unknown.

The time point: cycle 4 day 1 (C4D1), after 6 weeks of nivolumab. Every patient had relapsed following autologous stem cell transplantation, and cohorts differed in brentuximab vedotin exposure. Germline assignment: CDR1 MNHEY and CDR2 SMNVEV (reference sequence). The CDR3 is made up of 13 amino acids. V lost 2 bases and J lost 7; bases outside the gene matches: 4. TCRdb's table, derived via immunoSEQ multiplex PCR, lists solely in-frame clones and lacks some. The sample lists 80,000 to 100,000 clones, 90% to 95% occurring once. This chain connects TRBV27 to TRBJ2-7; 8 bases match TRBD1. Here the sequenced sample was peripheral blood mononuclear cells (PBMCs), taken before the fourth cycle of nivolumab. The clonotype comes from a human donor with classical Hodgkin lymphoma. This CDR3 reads CASSLGTGGEQYF. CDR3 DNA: TGTGCCAGCAGTTTAGGAACAGGGGGAGAGCAGTACTTC.